A single sample gave rise to the 26 T cell receptor beta chains below, sequenced in a study of blood T cell repertoires in COVID-19. Sequencing used immunoSEQ multiplex PCR; TCRdb keeps in-frame clones, though not all of them. There are under 300,000 clones in the sample; 91% occur only once, and about 1.2% lies in the top ten. Material for sequencing was PBMCs or T cells enriched from blood (not recorded which). Receptor source: a human donor in a cohort exposed to, infected with or recovered from COVID-19 (not recorded which). The donor label of this sample is uncertain.

This clone came up once. This chain uses TRBV18 with TRBJ2-7; possible D gene TRBD1, 6 bases. This CDR3 comprises 12 residues. V was pared by 2 bases and J by 9 bases, with 11 bases between. Per germline, CDR1 KGHSH and CDR2 LQKENI. CDR3 sequence: CASSPEGEGQYF. The CDR3 nucleotides read TGTGCCAGCTCACCAGAGGGGGAAGGGCAGTACTTC.

V usage is TRBV11-2 and J usage is TRBJ1-2; 7 bases map to TRBD1. The CDR3 covers 18 residues. The trim removed 1 base at V and 5 bases at J, leaving 16 bases unmatched. Germline CDR1 is SGHAT and CDR2 is FQNNGV. The CDR3 bases are TGTGCCAGCAGCTTAGGGTTCCCTGGACAGGAGTTCTCGTATGGCTACACCTTC. Translation: CASSLGFPGQEFSYGYTF. Full variable domain (remainder filled in from reference TRBV11-2 and TRBJ1-2): EAGVAQSPRYKIIEKRQSVAFWCNPISGHATLYWYQQILGQGPKLLIQFQNNGVVDDSQLPKDRFSAERLKGVDSTLKIQPAKLEDSAVYLCASSLGFPGQEFSYGYTFGSGTRLTVV.

This chain links TRBV2 with TRBJ1-2, with TRBD1 matching over 8 bases. The J segment lost 2 bases and the V segment lost 5 bases, leaving 13 bases of the junction unmatched. CDR3 length: 17 residues. Germline CDR1 reads SNHLY; CDR2 reads FYNNEI. CDR3 in DNA: TGTGCCAGCAGTCGCGGACAGGGTTTCAACCCCAACTATGGCTACACCTTC. Its translation is CASSRGQGFNPNYGYTF.

V is TRBV7-9 and J is TRBJ2-7; TRBD2 is a possible D gene (5 bases). Germline V gene lookup returns CDR1 SEHNR and CDR2 FQNEAQ (reference sequence). The CDR3 runs 13 residues. Trimming took 2 bases from V and 6 from J, leaving 11 bases between them. The CDR3 here is CASSLRGIGEQYF. The DNA for the CDR3 is TGTGCCAGCAGCTTACGAGGGATAGGCGAGCAGTACTTC. The full variable domain, in which reference TRBV7-9 and TRBJ2-7 provide the parts outside the CDR3, is DTGVSQNPRHKITKRGQNVTFRCDPISEHNRLYWYRQTLGQGPEFLTYFQNEAQLEKSRLLSDRFSAERPKGSFSTLEIQRTEQGDSAMYLCASSLRGIGEQYFGPGTRLTVT.

The chain carries TRBV5-1 and TRBJ1-1, with D possibly TRBD1 on 5 matching bases. Trimming left V 7 bases short and J 2 bases short, with 21 bases between. The CDR3 runs to 16 residues. The germline CDR1 and CDR2 sequences are SGHRS and YFSETQ. The CDR3 here is CASGRGTHPPNTEAFF. CDR3 DNA sequence: TGCGCCAGCGGACGGGGGACCCACCCTCCCAACACTGAAGCTTTCTTT.

This clone was detected a few times. This chain connects TRBV30 to TRBJ2-2; D gene ambiguous. V dropped 0 bases and J dropped 7 bases, with 6 bases sitting between them. This CDR3 is 12 amino acids long. CDR1 GTSNPN and CDR2 SVGIG come from the germline V gene (reference sequence). The CDR3, as DNA: TGTGCCTGGAGTGTACGGGTCGGGGAGCTGTTTTTT. Its translation is CAWSVRVGELFF.

This clone was seen only once. V gene TRBV7-2 combines with J gene TRBJ2-3; TRBD1 aligns across 7 bases. The CDR3 sequence is 15 residues long. Germline V gene data show CDR1 as SGHTA and CDR2 as FQGNSA. V lost 5 bases and J lost 2; bases outside the gene matches: 7. The CDR3 protein is CASSQTGTLTDTQYF. In DNA form, the CDR3 reads TGTGCCAGCAGCCAGACAGGGACCCTCACAGATACGCAGTATTTT.

CDR3 in amino acids: CASSTTGLMNQPQHF. The CDR3 DNA is TGTGCCAGTAGTACAACGGGACTGATGAATCAGCCCCAGCATTTT. V usage is TRBV19 and J usage is TRBJ1-5, with TRBD1 as a possible D gene (5 bases). CDR1 and CDR2 from the germline V gene are LNHDA and SQIVND (reference sequence). The CDR3 extends over 15 amino acids. V lost 4 bases and J 4 bases, leaving 14 bases between the germline ends.

This clone has a single count. The rearrangement uses TRBV6-5 and TRBJ2-1; 8 bases are a match to TRBD2. The V gene's germline CDR1 is MNHEY and CDR2 SVGAGI. The CDR3 consists of 13 residues. V lost 4 bases and J lost 7; bases outside the gene matches: 3. DNA for the CDR3: TGTGCCAGCAGTTTGGTAGCGGGGAATGAGCAGTTCTTC. Translation gives CASSLVAGNEQFF.

The chain employs TRBV5-1 and TRBJ1-1; a weak D match, TRBD1 (6 bases). The CDR3 length is 17 residues. V was trimmed by 2 bases and J by 0 bases, leaving 17 bases between them. Looked up from germline, CDR1 is SGHRS and CDR2 is YFSETQ. In nucleotides, the CDR3 is TGCGCCAGCAGCTTAACCTTCCGGACAGAAATGAACACTGAAGCTTTCTTT. Protein sequence: CASSLTFRTEMNTEAFF.

The V and J genes are TRBV10-3 and TRBJ1-5; D perhaps matches TRBD1 (5 bases). Trimming left V 11 bases short and J 1 base short, with 15 bases between. The length of the CDR3 is 14 residues. Germline lookup yields CDR1 ENHRY and CDR2 SYGVKD. This CDR3 reads CASQAGQSNQPQHF. The CDR3 nucleotides read TGTGCCTCCCAGGCAGGGCAAAGCAATCAGCCCCAGCATTTT.

The CDR3 DNA is TGTGCCAGCAGCTTAAAGCGCTGGGGACAGCGGATGAACACTGAAGCTTTCTTT. Residues: CASSLKRWGQRMNTEAFF. V is TRBV7-2 and J is TRBJ1-1, with TRBD1 matching 7 bases. With V trimmed by 2 bases and J by 0 bases, 12 bases remained unmatched. This CDR3 spans 18 amino acids. CDR1 is SGHTA, CDR2 FQGNSA, per germline.

V is TRBV30 and J is TRBJ1-6, with D tentatively TRBD1 (5 bases). Germline assignment: CDR1 GTSNPN and CDR2 SVGIG (reference sequence). The CDR3 loop spans 18 amino acids. Trimming removed 5 bases from V and 1 base from J, with 21 bases in between. Written as DNA, the CDR3 is TGTGCCTGGGGCAGGGATTTTATGAAGGAATCCTATAATTCACCCCTCCACTTT. Amino acid sequence: CAWGRDFMKESYNSPLHF.

This clone showed up just a few times. The chain is built from TRBV27 and TRBJ1-2, with a possible D match to TRBD1 (5 bases). V was trimmed by 8 bases and J by 2 bases, leaving 12 bases between them. The CDR3 totals 13 residues. Germline V CDR1 and CDR2: MNHEY, SMNVEV (reference sequence). The CDR3 DNA sequence: TGTGCCAGCGCCGGGGGGTCAAACTATGGCTACACCTTC. It specifies CASAGGSNYGYTF.

This chain connects TRBV6-2 or TRBV6-3 to TRBJ2-3, with a weak D call TRBD2 (6 bases). The CDR3 consists of 15 residues. V lost 1 base and J lost 0, with 8 bases in between. The germline gives CDR1 MNHEY, CDR2 SVGEGT. This CDR3 reads CASSYFAGSTDTQYF. The DNA of the CDR3 is TGTGCCAGCAGTTACTTTGCGGGGAGCACAGATACGCAGTATTTT.

J is TRBJ1-2 and V is TRBV6-5; no definite D call. CDR3 length equals 13 residues. V lost 0 bases and J lost 7, with 9 bases in between. The V gene's germline CDR1 is MNHEY and CDR2 SVGAGI. CDR3 DNA: TGTGCCAGCAGTTACTCGGAGGTGCTTGGCTACACCTTC. As protein: CASSYSEVLGYTF.

The V gene is TRBV20-1, the J gene TRBJ1-5; D is unclear. The CDR3 loop spans 15 amino acids. Between the trimmed V and J ends, which lost 3 bases and 3 bases, there was a span of 15 bases. Germline V gene lookup returns CDR1 DFQATT and CDR2 SNEGSKA (reference sequence). Here the CDR3 reads CSASRDSGSNQPQHF. Here the CDR3 DNA reads TGCAGTGCTAGTCGCGACTCCGGCTCCAATCAGCCCCAGCATTTT.

V and J are TRBV5-6 and TRBJ1-1; D may be TRBD1 (6 bases). Germline CDR1 SGHDT, CDR2 YYEEEE. The CDR3 covers 15 residues. V was pared by 4 bases and J by 5 bases, with 18 bases between. The CDR3 sequence is CASSITGLVDTEAFF. Here the CDR3 DNA reads TGTGCCAGCAGCATTACAGGGTTGGTTGATACTGAAGCTTTCTTT.

The rearrangement joins TRBV10-3 to TRBJ1-5; D not certain. Germline V lookup: CDR1 ENHRY, CDR2 SYGVKD. The V and J ends lost 5 bases and 7 bases respectively, with 15 bases between them. This CDR3 comprises 14 residues. The CDR3 region is CAISPSGGKQPQHF. CDR3 in DNA: TGTGCCATCAGTCCCTCGGGCGGGAAACAGCCCCAGCATTTT.

The chain uses TRBV28 and TRBJ1-5, with D unresolved. CDR3 length: 16 amino acids. The germline V gene encodes CDR1 MDHEN and CDR2 SYDVKM. Trimming left V 5 bases short and J 3 bases short, with 17 bases between. CDR3 nucleotides: TGTGCCAGCAGTCGCACAAGGACTTGGGACAATCAGCCCCAGCATTTT. It is translated as CASSRTRTWDNQPQHF.

This chain joins TRBV19 and TRBJ2-5; TRBD2 matches 11 bases. Germline CDR1 LNHDA, CDR2 SQIVND (reference sequence). The ends lost 5 bases at V and 7 bases at J; junction bases unmatched: 9. CDR3 length: 15 amino acids. In nucleotides, the CDR3 is TGTGCCAGTAGTTCTGGACTAGCGGGCGTAGCGACCCAGTACTTC. It specifies CASSSGLAGVATQYF.

The chain recombines TRBV13 with TRBJ2-1, with D hard to call. CDR1 and CDR2 from the germline V gene are PRHDT and FYEKMQ (reference sequence). The CDR3 totals 14 residues. Trimming cost V 5 bases and J 5 bases, with 13 bases left between them. DNA of the CDR3: TGTGCCAGCAGCCCGCCACTCATGGACAATGAGCAGTTCTTC. Amino acid sequence: CASSPPLMDNEQFF.

The chain uses TRBV6-1 and TRBJ1-1; D might be TRBD1 (5 bases). The CDR3 runs to 15 residues. Trimming took off 0 bases at V and 4 bases at J, with 12 bases between the two ends. The germline CDR1 and CDR2 sequences are MNHNS and SASEGT. The CDR3 bases are TGTGCCAGCAGTGAAGCGGGGGAGGGAAGCACTGAAGCTTTCTTT. Translating it yields CASSEAGEGSTEAFF.

The CDR3 coding sequence is TGTGCCAGCAGTACCACCAAGGCCGACTCTGGAGGAAACACCATATATTTT. Translated: CASSTTKADSGGNTIYF. The rearrangement joins TRBV28 to TRBJ1-3; D remains unclear. Trimming pared 5 bases from V and 4 bases from J, leaving 21 bases between. The CDR3 is made up of 17 amino acids. The germline V gene encodes CDR1 MDHEN and CDR2 SYDVKM. The full variable domain, its missing parts supplied by reference TRBV28 and TRBJ1-3, is DVKVTQSSRYLVKRTGEKVFLECVQDMDHENMFWYRQDPGLGLRLIYFSYDVKMKEKGDIPEGYSVSREKKERFSLILESASTNQTSMYLCASSTTKADSGGNTIYFGEGSWLTVV.

The CDR3 nucleotides are TGTGCCAGCAGCTTATACAGGGCCAATCAGCCCCAGCATTTT. Translation: CASSLYRANQPQHF. This chain links TRBV5-6 with TRBJ1-5; tentatively, D is TRBD1 (6 bases). V was shortened by 2 bases and J by 3 bases, with 9 bases between the two germline ends. Germline assignment: CDR1 SGHDT and CDR2 YYEEEE. The CDR3 totals 14 residues.

V and J are TRBV24-1 and TRBJ2-3; 7 nucleotides match TRBD2. Germline V gives CDR1 KGHDR, CDR2 SFDVKD. CDR3 length: 14 residues. The ends lost 5 bases at V and 1 base at J; junction bases unmatched: 2. Here the CDR3 reads CATSVAGGTDTQYF. The CDR3, as DNA: TGTGCCACCAGTGTGGCGGGGGGCACAGATACGCAGTATTTT.